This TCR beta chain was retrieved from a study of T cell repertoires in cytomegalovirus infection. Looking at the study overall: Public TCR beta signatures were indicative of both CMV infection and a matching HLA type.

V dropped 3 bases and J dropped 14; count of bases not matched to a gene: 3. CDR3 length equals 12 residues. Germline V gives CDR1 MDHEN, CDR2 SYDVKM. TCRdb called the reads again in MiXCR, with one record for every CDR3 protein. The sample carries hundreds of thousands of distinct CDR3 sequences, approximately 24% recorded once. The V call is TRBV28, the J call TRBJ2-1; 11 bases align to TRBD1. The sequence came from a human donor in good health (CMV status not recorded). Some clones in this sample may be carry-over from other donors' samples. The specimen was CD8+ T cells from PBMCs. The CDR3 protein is CASSFRGQGEFF. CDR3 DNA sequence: TGTGCCAGCAGTTTCAGGGGACAGGGGGAGTTCTTC.